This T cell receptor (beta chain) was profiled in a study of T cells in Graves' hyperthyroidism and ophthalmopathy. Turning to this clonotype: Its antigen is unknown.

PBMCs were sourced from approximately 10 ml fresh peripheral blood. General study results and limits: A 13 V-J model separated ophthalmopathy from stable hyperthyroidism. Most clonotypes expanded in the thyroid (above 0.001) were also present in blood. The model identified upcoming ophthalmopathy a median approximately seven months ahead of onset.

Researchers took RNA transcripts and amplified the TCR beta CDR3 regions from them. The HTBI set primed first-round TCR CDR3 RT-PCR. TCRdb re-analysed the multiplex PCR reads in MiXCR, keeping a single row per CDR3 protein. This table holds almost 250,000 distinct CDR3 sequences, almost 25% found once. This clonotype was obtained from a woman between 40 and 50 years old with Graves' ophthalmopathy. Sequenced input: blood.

CDR3 DNA sequence: TGTGCCAGCAGTGAAGCCAGGGGTGCCTACGAGCAGTACTTC. Translated: CASSEARGAYEQYF. J is TRBJ2-7 and V is TRBV6-1, with a possible D match to TRBD1 (6 bases). The CDR3 extends over 14 amino acids. Germline lookup yields CDR1 MNHNS and CDR2 SASEGT. The V end was cut by 0 bases, the J end by 2 bases, with 8 bases between.